This TCR beta chain was retrieved from a study of Ad26.COV2.S vaccination and SARS-CoV-2 variants. Study-level background: Administration of Ad26.COV2.S was intramuscular, either once or twice 56 days apart.

The CDR3 extends over 13 amino acids. Germline V gene data show CDR1 as SNHLY and CDR2 as FYNNEI. The ends were cut back, 5 bases at V and 6 bases at J, with 11 bases in the middle. The assay was immunoSEQ multiplex PCR, and TCRdb's table has in-frame clones only and misses some. The table has around 450,000 clones, roughly nine tenths seen once. The sample's treatment: around 19 received Ad26.COV2.S at low or high dose, single or two shots; roughly five received placebo; per-sample allocation not given. All samples were drawn on day 63, counting from the first vaccine or placebo injection. An Ad26 vector was used to express Wuhan-strain SARS-CoV-2 spike as the vaccine.

Sequencing was performed on peripheral blood, taken in a trial of Ad26.COV2.S vaccine versus placebo. V and J are TRBV2 and TRBJ2-1; the D gene is possibly TRBD2 (5 bases). The clonotype was recovered from a person aged 18-60 years who received the Ad26.COV2.S COVID-19 vaccine or a placebo. CDR3 residues: CASSSGKANEQFF. In DNA, the CDR3 is TGTGCCAGCAGTAGCGGAAAGGCCAATGAGCAGTTCTTC.